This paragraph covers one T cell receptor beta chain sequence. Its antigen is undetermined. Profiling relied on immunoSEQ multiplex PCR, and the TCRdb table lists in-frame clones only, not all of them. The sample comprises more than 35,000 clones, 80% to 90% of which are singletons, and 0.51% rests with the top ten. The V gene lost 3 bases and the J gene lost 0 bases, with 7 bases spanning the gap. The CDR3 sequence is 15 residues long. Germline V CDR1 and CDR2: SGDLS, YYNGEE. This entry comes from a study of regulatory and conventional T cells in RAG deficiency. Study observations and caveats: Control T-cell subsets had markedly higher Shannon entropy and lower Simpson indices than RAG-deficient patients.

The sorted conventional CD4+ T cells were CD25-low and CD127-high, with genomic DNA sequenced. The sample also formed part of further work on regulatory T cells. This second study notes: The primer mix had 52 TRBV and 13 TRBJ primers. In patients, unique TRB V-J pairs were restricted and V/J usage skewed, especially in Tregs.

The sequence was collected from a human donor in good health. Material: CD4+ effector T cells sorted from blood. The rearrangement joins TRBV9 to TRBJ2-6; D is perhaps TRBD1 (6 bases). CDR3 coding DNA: TGTGCCAGCAGCGGGACAGCCTCTGGGGCCAACGTCCTGACTTTC. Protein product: CASSGTASGANVLTF.